A selection of T cell receptor beta chains follows, all from one sample in a study of blood T cell repertoires in COVID-19. Generated by immunoSEQ multiplex PCR, the TCRdb table keeps only in-frame clones and is missing some. The data contain 150,000 to 200,000 clones, roughly four fifths of them singletons. Sequenced material: peripheral blood. These receptors were obtained from a woman older than 75 with acute or convalescent COVID-19. CDR3s include the opening cysteine and the closing phenylalanine or tryptophan. Fields, in order: J gene, D gene, V gene, clone size, CDR3 protein, CDR3 DNA. The D gene is left open where the match is weak. Clone size, where shown, is once, few, many, or a class for clones that have expanded.

TRBJ1-6 . TRBV5-1 few CASSLVPGLESPLHF TGCGCCAGCAGCTTGGTTCCCGGGTTGGAATCACCCCTCCACTTT
TRBJ2-5 TRBD2 TRBV7-7 . CASSLGSGRVETQYF TGTGCCAGCAGCTTGGGTAGCGGGAGGGTCGAGACCCAGTACTTC
TRBJ1-1 . TRBV5-8 once CASSYSVNTEAFF TGTGCCAGCAGCTATTCGGTGAACACTGAAGCTTTCTTT
TRBJ1-2 . TRBV2 . CASSRTVNYGYTF TGTGCCAGCAGTAGGACAGTCAACTATGGCTACACCTTC
TRBJ1-2 . TRBV29-1 . CSAVWGPYGYTF TGCAGCGCTGTATGGGGGCCTTATGGCTACACCTTC
TRBJ2-1 TRBD2 TRBV10-3 . CAISGGGRAGYNEQFF TGTGCCATCAGTGGTGGCGGGAGGGCCGGCTACAATGAGCAGTTCTTC
TRBJ2-7 TRBD2 TRBV10-2 . CASGRLAATYEQYF TGCGCCAGCGGCCGACTAGCGGCAACCTACGAGCAGTACTTC
TRBJ2-1 TRBD2 TRBV11-2 . CASSLAAGTSGRGNEQFF TGTGCCAGCAGCTTAGCCGCCGGGACTAGCGGGAGAGGGAATGAGCAGTTCTTC
TRBJ2-1 TRBD2 TRBV9 . CASSVGTSGRADEQFF TGTGCCAGCAGCGTTGGGACTAGCGGGAGGGCGGATGAGCAGTTCTTC
TRBJ2-3 . TRBV7-2 . CASSSQTSSSTDTQYF TGTGCCAGCAGCAGTCAGACTAGTTCTAGCACAGATACGCAGTATTTT
TRBJ2-7 TRBD2 TRBV2 . CASTPERGSKIEQYF TGTGCCAGCACGCCTGAGCGGGGCAGTAAGATCGAGCAGTACTTC